One and the same sample provided the 20 T cell receptor beta chains below, sequenced in a study of beta chain features in type 1 diabetes. Study-level points and caveats: For Type 1 diabetes patients, all four CD4+ subsets carried TCRB CDR3s that were moderately but significantly shorter.

Reverse transcribing all isolated RNA meant expressed TCRB transcripts were sequenced. Data came from immunoSEQ multiplex PCR; TCRdb stores just in-frame clones and leaves some out. This sample has some 350,000 clones, with 13% found just once. Their cognate antigens are unknown. Sequencing used naive CD4+ T cells from blood. Receptors originate from a young woman with type 1 diabetes.

This clone showed up just a few times. The V call is TRBV5-4, the J call TRBJ2-5; tentatively, D is TRBD2 (5 bases). This CDR3 spans 13 amino acids. V lost 2 bases and J 5 bases, leaving 10 bases between the germline ends. Looked up from germline, CDR1 is SGHNT and CDR2 is YYREEE (reference sequence). In nucleotides, the CDR3 is TGTGCCAGCAGCTTAGGTAGAGGGGAGACCCAGTACTTC. It yields the protein CASSLGRGETQYF.

The rearrangement uses TRBV7-3 and TRBJ2-1; 13 bases line up with TRBD2. CDR1 and CDR2 (germline): SGHTA, FQGTGA. The CDR3 length is 14 residues. The trim removed 5 bases at V and 10 bases at J, leaving 5 bases unmatched. This CDR3 reads CASSHGTSGDEQFF. The CDR3 DNA follows: TGTGCCAGCAGCCACGGGACTAGCGGGGACGAGCAGTTCTTC.

The chain is built from TRBV30 and TRBJ2-1; 10 bases are shared with TRBD2. Losses at the gene ends were 3 bases for V and 5 bases for J; bases not matched to a gene: 7. Germline V lookup: CDR1 GTSNPN, CDR2 SVGIG (reference sequence). This CDR3 contains 15 residues. The CDR3: CAWSQGLAPNNEQFF. CDR3 DNA: TGTGCCTGGAGCCAGGGACTAGCGCCTAACAATGAGCAGTTCTTC.

The V call is TRBV6-5, the J call TRBJ2-5, with no clear D. V was cut by 5 bases and J by 2 bases, with 9 bases left in between. The CDR3 length is 13 residues. Looked up from germline, CDR1 is MNHEY and CDR2 is SVGAGI. The CDR3 loop is CASSQRPQETQYF. Here the CDR3 DNA reads TGTGCCAGCAGTCAGAGGCCTCAAGAGACCCAGTACTTC.

This clone was picked up a small number of times. V usage is TRBV6-1 and J usage is TRBJ2-7; D ambiguous. Germline CDR1 is MNHNS and CDR2 is SASEGT. V dropped 5 bases and J dropped 6 bases, with 11 bases sitting between them. The CDR3 spans 12 residues. The CDR3 bases are TGTGCCAGCAGTCCCCGTAGAAGCGAGCAGTACTTC. Amino acids: CASSPRRSEQYF.

The J gene is TRBJ2-1, the V gene TRBV7-7, with TRBD2 matching 12 bases. V lost 5 bases to trimming and J lost 0 bases; unmatched junction nucleotides: 8. Germline V lookup: CDR1 SSHAT, CDR2 FNYEAQ (reference sequence). The CDR3 has 18 amino acids. The chain's CDR3 is CASSDRLAGDTSYNEQFF. CDR3 bases: TGTGCCAGCAGCGACCGACTAGCGGGAGATACCTCCTACAATGAGCAGTTCTTC.

Concerning this clone itself: Other DNA sequences from this sample encode an identical CDR3 as well. This chain joins TRBV7-2 and TRBJ2-3; 16 nucleotides align to TRBD2. V was pared by 3 bases and J by 5 bases, with 5 bases of the junction left unmatched. The length of the CDR3 is 17 residues. CDR1 is SGHTA, CDR2 FQGNSA, per germline. This CDR3 is CASSLGTSGRVGDTQYF. CDR3 in DNA: TGTGCCAGCAGCTTGGGGACTAGCGGGAGGGTCGGAGATACGCAGTATTTT.

V is TRBV7-2 and J is TRBJ2-7, with D perhaps matching TRBD1 (6 bases). Germline-derived CDR1 and CDR2 are SGHTA and FQGNSA. Trimming pared 1 base from V and 3 bases from J, leaving 10 bases between. The CDR3 loop spans 14 amino acids. The CDR3 DNA reads as TGTGCCAGCAGCTTAGATACAGGGTACTACGAGCAGTACTTC. Its protein is CASSLDTGYYEQYF.

The chain recombines TRBV18 with TRBJ2-1; 8 nucleotides align to TRBD2. The V and J ends lost 3 bases and 5 bases, in that order; junction bases with no gene match: 6. Germline V gene sequence: CDR1 KGHSH, CDR2 LQKENI. The length of the CDR3 is 15 residues. The CDR3 DNA reads as TGTGCCAGCTCACCGACTAGCGCTAGGAACAATGAGCAGTTCTTC. It translates to CASSPTSARNNEQFF.

This clone was counted only a few times. The chain carries TRBV12-5 and TRBJ2-7; TRBD1 matches at 9 bases. Germline CDR1 is LGHNT and CDR2 is FRNRAP. Trimming removed 5 bases from V and 5 bases from J; junction bases left unmatched: 7. CDR3 length: 14 amino acids. In DNA, the CDR3 is TGTGCTAGTGGTCCGGGACAGGGTAACAACGAGCAGTACGTC. This translates into CASGPGQGNNEQYV.

The V gene is TRBV28, the J gene TRBJ2-1, with 13 bases identical to TRBD2. The CDR3 contains 15 residues. Looked up from germline, CDR1 is MDHEN and CDR2 is SYDVKM. The J segment lost 5 bases and the V segment lost 8 bases, leaving 6 bases of the junction unmatched. CDR3 coding DNA: TGTGCCAGCGGGTCCACTAGCGGGAGGGACAATGAGCAGTTCTTC. It yields the protein CASGSTSGRDNEQFF.

The chain has TRBV30 and TRBJ2-3, with D unresolved. Trimming shortened V by 2 bases and J by 2 bases, and 11 bases separated the two germline ends. CDR1 and CDR2 from the germline V gene are GTSNPN and SVGIG (reference sequence). This CDR3 contains 14 residues. CDR3 loop: CAWSSVLVTDTQYF. Here the CDR3 DNA reads TGTGCCTGGAGTTCCGTTCTTGTCACAGATACGCAGTATTTT.

CDR3 sequence reads: CASSQTGPLQETQYF. The CDR3 region has the DNA TGTGCCAGCAGCCAAACAGGCCCCCTCCAAGAGACCCAGTACTTC. The genes are TRBV14 and TRBJ2-5; D perhaps matches TRBD1 (5 bases). Per germline, CDR1 SGHDN and CDR2 FVKESK. The CDR3 extends over 15 amino acids. Trimming removed 2 bases at V and 1 base at J, with 11 bases between.

The CDR3 DNA sequence: TGTGCCAGCAGGCCCGGGACTAGCGTACCTGAGCAGTTCTTC. Translating gives CASRPGTSVPEQFF. The rearrangement links TRBV6-6 to TRBJ2-1, with 10 bases that match TRBD2. The germline V gene encodes CDR1 MNHNY and CDR2 SVGAGI (reference sequence). The J segment lost 9 bases and the V segment lost 6 bases, leaving 8 bases of the junction unmatched. The CDR3 spans 14 residues.

The rearrangement joins TRBV5-6 to TRBJ2-5; possibly TRBD1 for D (5 bases). Germline CDR1 and CDR2: SGHDT and YYEEEE. The CDR3 length is 16 residues. V was clipped by 1 base and J by 2 bases, with 15 bases between them. The CDR3 reads CASSLRGLVLQETQYF. CDR3 nucleotide sequence: TGTGCCAGCAGCTTGAGGGGCCTAGTCCTACAAGAGACCCAGTACTTC. Variable domain in full (rest from reference TRBV5-6 and TRBJ2-5): DAGVTQSPTHLIKTRGQQVTLRCSPKSGHDTVSWYQQALGQGPQFIFQYYEEEERQRGNFPDRFSGHQFPNYSSELNVNALLLGDSALYLCASSLRGLVLQETQYFGPGTRLLVL.

This clone was seen a few times. In the same sample, other DNA sequences code for this CDR3. The J gene is TRBJ2-7, the V gene TRBV2, with D possibly TRBD2 on 5 matching bases. CDR1 and CDR2 (germline): SNHLY, FYNNEI. V was trimmed by 1 base and J by 7 bases, leaving 8 bases between them. CDR3 size: 12 residues. DNA of the CDR3: TGTGCCAGCAGTGAAGGTGGACTTGAGCAGTACGTC. It translates to CASSEGGLEQYV.

In this sample, this clone turned up a few times. The CDR3 sequence is CASSKQGPTEAFF. The CDR3 DNA is TGTGCCAGCAGCAAACAGGGTCCCACTGAAGCTTTCTTT. V usage is TRBV7-2 and J usage is TRBJ1-1, with D perhaps TRBD1 (6 bases). This CDR3 has 13 residues. Deletions cut 5 bases from V and 4 bases from J, with 11 bases between. Germline lookup yields CDR1 SGHTA and CDR2 FQGNSA.

The chain recombines TRBV2 with TRBJ1-2, with D perhaps matching TRBD1 (6 bases). This CDR3 has 13 amino acids. Germline V gene lookup returns CDR1 SNHLY and CDR2 FYNNEI. V lost 8 bases, J lost 1 base, and 11 bases lay in between. CDR3: CASRGQRNYGYTF. The CDR3 DNA is TGTGCCAGCCGCGGACAGCGTAACTATGGCTACACCTTC.

The V and J genes are TRBV7-9 and TRBJ2-1, with 7 positions matching TRBD2. The CDR3 runs to 12 residues. V shed 5 bases, J shed 15 bases, and the junction held 10 bases outside the gene matches. The germline CDR1 and CDR2 sequences are SEHNR and FQNEAQ (reference sequence). The CDR3 protein is CASSTSSGRRFF. DNA for the CDR3: TGTGCCAGCAGCACCTCTAGCGGCCGCAGGTTCTTC.

This clone was counted between two and nine times. This chain links TRBV20-1 with TRBJ1-4, with TRBD1 matching 8 bases. The germline V gene encodes CDR1 DFQATT and CDR2 SNEGSKA (reference sequence). Trimming removed 8 bases from V and 7 bases from J; junction bases left unmatched: 0. The CDR3 is 10 amino acids. The CDR3 DNA follows: TGCAGTACAGGGGGTGAAAAACTGTTTTTT. It codes for CSTGGEKLFF.